The 22 T cell receptor beta chains presented below share a single source sample, sequenced in a study of cytomegalovirus exposure and HLA in healthy donors. PCR used 60 Vbeta primers and 13 Jbeta primers. Here immunoSEQ multiplex PCR was the method, and the copy in TCRdb shows in-frame clones only, minus some. Among over 150,000 clones listed, 60% to 75% were seen once. The sample was PBMCs. Receptor source: a man younger than 35 in good health and CMV-seronegative.

This sequence joins TRBV6-5 and TRBJ2-1; 10 bases are shared with TRBD1. Unmatched junction bases numbered 4, after V lost 2 bases and J lost 6 bases. CDR3 length equals 15 residues. The germline V gene has CDR1 MNHEY and CDR2 SVGAGI. The CDR3 sequence is CASSYGDRGGNEQFF. The CDR3 nucleotides are TGTGCCAGCAGTTACGGGGACAGGGGAGGCAATGAGCAGTTCTTC.

This clone was observed a single time. CDR3 DNA: TGTGCCAGCAGCGAGGAGGGTTACAATGAGCAGTTCTTC. This codes for CASSEEGYNEQFF. This chain uses TRBV28 with TRBJ2-1, with D maybe TRBD2 (6 bases). V gave up 6 bases and J gave up 4 bases, with 10 bases separating them. This CDR3 region has 13 residues. CDR1 MDHEN and CDR2 SYDVKM come from the germline V gene.

In its sample, this clone was seen once. CDR3 sequence (DNA): TGTGCCAGCAGCGTAGGACAGGGCCCTGGAAACACCATATATTTT. Translating it yields CASSVGQGPGNTIYF. The chain employs TRBV9 and TRBJ1-3, with 7 positions matching TRBD1. This CDR3 is built from 15 residues. Per germline, CDR1 SGDLS and CDR2 YYNGEE. With 0 bases clipped from V and 2 bases from J, the junction kept 2 bases outside the gene matches.

The rearrangement uses TRBV9 and TRBJ1-5, with 7 bases matching TRBD1. J was trimmed by 4 bases and V by 1 base; bases with no gene match: 8. The V gene's germline CDR1 is SGDLS and CDR2 YYNGEE. This CDR3 region has 16 residues. The CDR3 DNA sequence: TGTGCCAGCAGCGTAATACGACAGGGATTTAATCAGCCCCAGCATTTT. Translation gives CASSVIRQGFNQPQHF.

This chain connects TRBV2 to TRBJ1-3; 8 positions match TRBD1. Trimming at V came to 5 bases and at J to 4 bases, leaving 7 bases not matched to a gene. The germline V gene has CDR1 SNHLY and CDR2 FYNNEI. The CDR3 consists of 15 residues. The CDR3 coding sequence is TGTGCCAGCAGTAGCTCGGGACAGGTCGGAAACACCATATATTTT. As protein: CASSSSGQVGNTIYF. Complete variable domain (other parts from reference TRBV2 and TRBJ1-3): EPEVTQTPSHQVTQMGQEVILRCVPISNHLYFYWYRQILGQKVEFLVSFYNNEISEKSEIFDDQFSVERPDGSNFTLKIRSTKLEDSAMYFCASSSSGQVGNTIYFGEGSWLTVV.

The V gene is TRBV29-1, the J gene TRBJ1-2; TRBD1 is a possible D gene (5 bases). Between the trimmed V and J ends, which lost 0 bases and 5 bases, there was a span of 19 bases. The CDR3 is made up of 16 amino acids. Germline lookup yields CDR1 SQVTM and CDR2 ANQGSEA. This chain's CDR3 is CSVEDPAGRQDYGYTF. In DNA form, the CDR3 reads TGCAGCGTTGAAGATCCCGCGGGGCGGCAGGATTATGGCTACACCTTC.

The genes are TRBV7-6 and TRBJ2-7, with D unresolved. Germline V gene sequence: CDR1 SGHVS, CDR2 FNYEAQ. V was clipped by 5 bases and J by 6 bases, with 17 bases between them. The CDR3 has 14 amino acids. The CDR3 region has the DNA TGTGCCAGCAGCCCCCTCGCCCGGAGCTCCGAGCAGTACTTC. It encodes CASSPLARSSEQYF.

V gene TRBV12-5 combines with J gene TRBJ1-2; weak D call: TRBD1 (6 bases). Germline CDR1 and CDR2: LGHNT and FRNRAP. V lost 2 bases, J lost 1 base, and 17 bases lay in between. The CDR3 runs 17 residues. CDR3 sequence: CASGLRLGASLNYGYTF. The CDR3 DNA follows: TGTGCTAGTGGTTTGCGTCTGGGGGCGTCTCTTAACTATGGCTACACCTTC.

This clone is a singleton in its sample. This chain uses TRBV10-3 with TRBJ1-1; D gene uncertain. The ends were cut back, 6 bases at V and 5 bases at J, with 10 bases in the middle. From germline, CDR1 is ENHRY and CDR2 SYGVKD. CDR3 length: 12 residues. The CDR3 nucleotides are TGTGCCATCAGCCCAACGAGGACTGAAGCTTTCTTT. As protein: CAISPTRTEAFF.

This clone occurred a few times. The chain combines TRBV6-1 with TRBJ2-3, with D perhaps TRBD2 (6 bases). Trimming removed 2 bases from V and 2 bases from J, with 14 bases in between. The CDR3 is 16 amino acids. Germline V gene lookup returns CDR1 MNHNS and CDR2 SASEGT. CDR3 region: CASSEISGGATDTQYF. As DNA, the CDR3 is TGTGCCAGCAGTGAAATTAGTGGCGGGGCCACAGATACGCAGTATTTT.

The chain joins TRBV27 to TRBJ1-5, with unresolved D. Germline V gene data show CDR1 as MNHEY and CDR2 as SMNVEV (reference sequence). This CDR3 is built from 15 residues. Trimming pared 6 bases from V and 6 bases from J, leaving 18 bases between. CDR3 DNA: TGTGCCAGCAGCACCATCCGGGATTCAGGTCAGCCCCAGCATTTT. The encoded protein is CASSTIRDSGQPQHF.

A few counts support this clone. V is TRBV4-2 and J is TRBJ1-4, with a possible D match to TRBD1 (6 bases). CDR3 size: 15 residues. Germline V gives CDR1 LGHNA, CDR2 YNFKEQ. Trimming left V 2 bases short and J 8 bases short, with 15 bases between. The DNA for the CDR3 is TGTGCCAGCAGCCAACCGGGACATCCGGGGGAAAAACTGTTTTTT. Protein: CASSQPGHPGEKLFF.

On this clone: No conserved phenylalanine or tryptophan is present at the end of the CDR3, so a read error is the likely explanation. The chain joins TRBV30 to TRBJ1-2; 7 bases align to TRBD1. J lost 2 bases, V lost 5 bases, and 14 bases had no gene match. Germline assignment: CDR1 GTSNPN and CDR2 SVGIG (reference sequence). CDR3 length: 16 amino acids. The CDR3 loop is CAWFRPRTGSNYGYTI. CDR3 bases: TGTGCCTGGTTCCGTCCTAGGACAGGCAGCAACTATGGCTACACCATC.

Points on this clone: Mismatch with germline at one junction end may stem from a read error. The chain carries TRBV5-1 and TRBJ2-4; 8 nucleotides align to TRBD1. Germline V gene data show CDR1 as SGHRS and CDR2 as YFSETQ. The CDR3 runs to 15 residues. The CDR3 DNA sequence: TGCGCCAGCAGCCAGGGGGCTCTGGCCAAAAACAGTCAGTACTTC. Protein product: CASSQGALAKNSQYF.

The CDR3 sequence: CASSATGGTGVETQYF. The CDR3 region has the DNA TGTGCCAGCAGTGCCACCGGCGGGACAGGGGTAGAGACCCAGTACTTC. The gene calls are TRBV6-4 and TRBJ2-5, with TRBD1 matching 10 bases. CDR3 length: 16 amino acids. With V trimmed by 4 bases and J by 4 bases, 9 bases remained unmatched. Germline values: CDR1 MRHNA, CDR2 SNTAGT.

The sample holds one count of this clone. The chain joins TRBV28 to TRBJ1-3, with D perhaps TRBD1 (5 bases). V lost 3 bases to trimming and J lost 0 bases, with 9 bases between them. Per germline, CDR1 MDHEN and CDR2 SYDVKM. The CDR3 covers 15 residues. CDR3 coding DNA: TGTGCCAGCAGTTTGGGGGGTAGCTCTGGAAACACCATATATTTT. Its translation: CASSLGGSSGNTIYF.

The rearrangement joins TRBV19 to TRBJ1-6; D unresolved. The CDR3 sequence is 14 residues long. The germline V and J ends were trimmed by 7 bases and 9 bases, with 16 bases remaining between them. The germline CDR1 and CDR2 sequences are LNHDA and SQIVND (reference sequence). CDR3 residues: CASTPRFAGSPLHF. CDR3 coding DNA: TGTGCCAGTACCCCGCGGTTCGCCGGTTCACCCCTCCACTTT.

This chain links TRBV30 with TRBJ2-7, with TRBD1 matching over 7 bases. Germline V CDR1 and CDR2: GTSNPN, SVGIG (reference sequence). The V segment lost 8 bases and the J segment 2 bases; nucleotides outside the gene matches: 9. This CDR3 has 13 amino acids. CDR3 amino acids: CAAAQTGTYEQYF. DNA for the CDR3: TGTGCCGCCGCTCAGACAGGGACCTACGAGCAGTACTTC.

The CDR3 region has the DNA TGTGCCAGCTCACCACTACAACAGGGTAGTAACTATGGCTACACCTTC. It codes for CASSPLQQGSNYGYTF. This chain connects TRBV18 to TRBJ1-2, with a weak D call TRBD1 (6 bases). The V end lost 1 base, the J end lost 1 base, and 13 bases lay between the germline ends. This CDR3 comprises 16 residues. Germline V gives CDR1 KGHSH, CDR2 LQKENI.

The rearrangement links TRBV30 to TRBJ2-7; D possibly corresponds to TRBD2 (6 bases). Germline values: CDR1 GTSNPN, CDR2 SVGIG (reference sequence). CDR3 size: 12 residues. Trimming stripped 2 bases from V and 1 base from J, with 6 bases between. CDR3 sequence: CAWSRESYEQYF. In DNA, the CDR3 is TGTGCCTGGAGTCGGGAGTCCTACGAGCAGTACTTC.

This clone was seen only a few times. The chain is built from TRBV10-3 and TRBJ1-1; maybe TRBD1 (5 bases). This CDR3 spans 14 amino acids. Trimming left V 8 bases short and J 1 base short, with 14 bases between. Per the germline V gene, CDR1 is ENHRY and CDR2 is SYGVKD. The CDR3, as DNA: TGTGCCATCGGGGCAGGAATATGGAACACTGAAGCTTTCTTT. Its translation is CAIGAGIWNTEAFF.

This clone was detected once. This sequence joins TRBV4-1 and TRBJ1-5, with TRBD1 matching 10 bases. This CDR3 region has 17 residues. Germline trimming cut 4 bases from V and 6 bases from J; bases unmatched to any gene: 12. Germline V gene lookup returns CDR1 MGHRA and CDR2 YSYEKL. CDR3 protein: CASSRLPGQGYVQPQHF. Here the CDR3 DNA reads TGCGCCAGCAGCCGTTTACCGGGACAGGGGTATGTTCAGCCCCAGCATTTT.